The present entry profiles one TCR beta chain with its context. This sample is drawn from a study of T-cell reconstitution after alpha-beta-depleted transplantation in children. Germline assignment: CDR1 SNHLY and CDR2 FYNNEI. V trimming: 4 bases; J trimming: 5 bases; junction bases outside the gene matches: 4. The length of the CDR3 is 14 residues. TCRbeta library construction was performed incorporating unique molecular identifiers. One entry per CDR3 protein, called by TCRdb with MiXCR from the PCR reads. The repertoire consists of around 500,000 distinct CDR3 sequences, with 9.5% to 15% occurring once and the leading ten covering about 5%.

The source is a human donor who donated a stem cell graft to a child with combined immunodeficiency. The sequencing used PBMCs from the stem cell graft donor, collected from the stem cell graft. The genes are TRBV2 and TRBJ2-2; 7 nucleotides align to TRBD2. CDR3 sequence reads: CASSVRRGTGELFF. The DNA for the CDR3 is TGTGCCAGCAGTGTTCGGCGGGGGACCGGGGAGCTGTTTTTT.